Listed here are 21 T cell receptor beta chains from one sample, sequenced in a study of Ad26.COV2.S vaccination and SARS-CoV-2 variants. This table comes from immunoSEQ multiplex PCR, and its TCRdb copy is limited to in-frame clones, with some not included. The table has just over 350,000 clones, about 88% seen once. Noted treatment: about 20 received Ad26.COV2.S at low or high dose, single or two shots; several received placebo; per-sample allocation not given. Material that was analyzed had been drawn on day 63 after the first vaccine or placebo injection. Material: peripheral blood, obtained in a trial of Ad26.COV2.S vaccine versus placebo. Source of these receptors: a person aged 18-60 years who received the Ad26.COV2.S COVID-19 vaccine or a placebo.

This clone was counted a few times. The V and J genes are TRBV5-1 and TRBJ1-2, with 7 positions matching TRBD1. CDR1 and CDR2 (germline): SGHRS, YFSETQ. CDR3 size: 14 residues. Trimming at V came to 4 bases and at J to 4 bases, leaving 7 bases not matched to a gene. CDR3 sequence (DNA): TGCGCCAGCAGCCAACAGACAGGGACCTATGGCTACACCTTC. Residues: CASSQQTGTYGYTF. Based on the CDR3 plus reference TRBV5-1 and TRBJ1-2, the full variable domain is KAGVTQTPRYLIKTRGQQVTLSCSPISGHRSVSWYQQTPGQGLQFLFEYFSETQRNKGNFPGRFSGRQFSNSRSEMNVSTLELGDSALYLCASSQQTGTYGYTFGSGTRLTVV.

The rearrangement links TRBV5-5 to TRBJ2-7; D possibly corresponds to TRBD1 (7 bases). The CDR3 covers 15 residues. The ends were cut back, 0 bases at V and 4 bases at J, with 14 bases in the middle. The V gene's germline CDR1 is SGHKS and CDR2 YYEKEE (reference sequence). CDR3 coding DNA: TGTGCCAGCAGCTTGGGGGGCGGGACAGCTTACGAGCAGTACTTC. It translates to CASSLGGGTAYEQYF. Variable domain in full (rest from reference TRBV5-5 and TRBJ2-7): DAGVTQSPTHLIKTRGQQVTLRCSPISGHKSVSWYQQVLGQGPQFIFQYYEKEERGRGNFPDRFSARQFPNYSSELNVNALLLGDSALYLCASSLGGGTAYEQYFGPGTRLTVT.

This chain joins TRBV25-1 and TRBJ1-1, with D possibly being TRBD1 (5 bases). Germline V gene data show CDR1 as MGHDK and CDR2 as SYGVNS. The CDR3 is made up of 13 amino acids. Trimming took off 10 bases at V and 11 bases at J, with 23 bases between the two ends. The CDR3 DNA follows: TGTGCCATTAGGAAGGCAATGGGCTGGGGGGCTTTCTTT. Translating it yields CAIRKAMGWGAFF.

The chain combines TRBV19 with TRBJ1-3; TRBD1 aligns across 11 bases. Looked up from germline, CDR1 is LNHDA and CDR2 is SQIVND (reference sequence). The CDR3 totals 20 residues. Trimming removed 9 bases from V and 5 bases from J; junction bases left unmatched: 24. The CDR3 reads CARIFLPTRPGQGERNTIYF. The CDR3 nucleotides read TGTGCCAGAATATTCCTACCCACCCGACCGGGACAGGGGGAGAGAAACACCATATATTTT.

The CDR3 DNA reads TGTGCCAGCAGCGAGGGTAGCGGCTCCTACGAGCAGTACTTC. Protein: CASSEGSGSYEQYF. The J gene is TRBJ2-7, the V gene TRBV9; D perhaps matches TRBD2 (6 bases). The germline V gene encodes CDR1 SGDLS and CDR2 YYNGEE. CDR3 length: 14 residues. The V and J ends lost 3 bases and 0 bases respectively, with 10 bases between them.

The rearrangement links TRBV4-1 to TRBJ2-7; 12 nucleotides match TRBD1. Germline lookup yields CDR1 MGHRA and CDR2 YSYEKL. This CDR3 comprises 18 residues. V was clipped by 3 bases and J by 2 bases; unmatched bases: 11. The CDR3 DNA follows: TGCGCCAGCAGCCACGGGATACCGGGACAGGGGGCACCCTACGAGCAGTACTTC. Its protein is CASSHGIPGQGAPYEQYF.

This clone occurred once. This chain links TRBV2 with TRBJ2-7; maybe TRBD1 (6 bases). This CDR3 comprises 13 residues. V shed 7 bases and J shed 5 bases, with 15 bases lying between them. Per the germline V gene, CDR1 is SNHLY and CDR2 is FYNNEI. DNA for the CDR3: TGTGCCAGCATCCGGGACATTGGCCACGAGCAGTACTTC. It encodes CASIRDIGHEQYF.

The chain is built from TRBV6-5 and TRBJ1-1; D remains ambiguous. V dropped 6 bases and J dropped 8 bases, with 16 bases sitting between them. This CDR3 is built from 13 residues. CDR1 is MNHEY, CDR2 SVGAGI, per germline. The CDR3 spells CASRFLGSGEAFF. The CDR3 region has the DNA TGTGCCAGCAGATTTCTGGGGTCTGGGGAAGCTTTCTTT.

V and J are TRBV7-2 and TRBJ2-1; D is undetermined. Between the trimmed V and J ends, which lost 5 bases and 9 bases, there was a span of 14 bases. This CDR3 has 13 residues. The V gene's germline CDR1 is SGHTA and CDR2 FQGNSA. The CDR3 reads CASSLEISGEQFF. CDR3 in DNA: TGTGCCAGCAGCCTAGAGATAAGTGGTGAGCAGTTCTTC.

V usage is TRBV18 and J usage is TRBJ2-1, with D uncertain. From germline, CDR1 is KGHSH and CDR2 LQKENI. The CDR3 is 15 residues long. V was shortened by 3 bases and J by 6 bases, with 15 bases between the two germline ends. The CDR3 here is CASSPLDKGGNEQFF. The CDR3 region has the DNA TGTGCCAGCTCACCCCTAGACAAGGGTGGCAATGAGCAGTTCTTC.

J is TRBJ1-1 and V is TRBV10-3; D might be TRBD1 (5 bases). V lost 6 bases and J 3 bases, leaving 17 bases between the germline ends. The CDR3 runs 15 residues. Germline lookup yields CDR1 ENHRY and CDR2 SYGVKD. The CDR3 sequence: CAISHPGGADTEAFF. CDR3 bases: TGTGCCATCAGCCATCCGGGAGGGGCTGACACTGAAGCTTTCTTT.

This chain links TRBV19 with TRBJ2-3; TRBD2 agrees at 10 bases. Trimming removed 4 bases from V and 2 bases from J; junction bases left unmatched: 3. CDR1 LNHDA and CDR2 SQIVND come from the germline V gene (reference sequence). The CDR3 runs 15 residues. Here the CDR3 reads CASSTGLAATDTQYF. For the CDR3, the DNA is TGTGCCAGTAGTACCGGACTAGCGGCCACAGATACGCAGTATTTT.

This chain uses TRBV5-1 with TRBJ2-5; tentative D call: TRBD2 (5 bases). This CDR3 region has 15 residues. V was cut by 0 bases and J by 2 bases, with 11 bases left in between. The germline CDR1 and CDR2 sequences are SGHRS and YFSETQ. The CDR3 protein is CASSLGGRPQETQYF. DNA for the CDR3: TGCGCCAGCAGCTTGGGAGGGCGACCTCAAGAGACCCAGTACTTC.

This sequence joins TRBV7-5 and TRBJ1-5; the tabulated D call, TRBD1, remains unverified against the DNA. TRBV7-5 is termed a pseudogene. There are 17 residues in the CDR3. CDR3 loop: CVRSLVLGTESNQPQHF. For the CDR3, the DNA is TGTGTCAGAAGCTTAGTTTTAGGGACAGAGTCCAATCAGCCCCAGCATTTT.

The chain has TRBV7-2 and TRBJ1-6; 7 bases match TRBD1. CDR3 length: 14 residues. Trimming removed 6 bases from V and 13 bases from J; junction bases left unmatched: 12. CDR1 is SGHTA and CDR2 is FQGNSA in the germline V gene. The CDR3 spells CASRAGTAVKPLHF. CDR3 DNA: TGTGCCAGCAGAGCCGGGACAGCAGTTAAGCCCCTCCACTTT.

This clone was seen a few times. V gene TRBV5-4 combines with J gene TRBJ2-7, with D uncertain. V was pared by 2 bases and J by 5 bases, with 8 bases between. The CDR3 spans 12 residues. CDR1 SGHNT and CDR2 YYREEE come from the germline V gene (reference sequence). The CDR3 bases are TGTGCCAGCAGCTTCCATGGGGACGAGCAGTACTTC. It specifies CASSFHGDEQYF.

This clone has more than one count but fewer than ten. CDR3 in amino acids: CASNSGRPQKNTGELFF. CDR3 DNA sequence: TGCGCCAGCAACTCCGGACGGCCGCAGAAGAACACCGGGGAGCTGTTTTTT. The V and J genes are TRBV5-1 and TRBJ2-2; D gene unclear. This CDR3 has 17 amino acids. Germline V gives CDR1 SGHRS, CDR2 YFSETQ. Trimming pared 6 bases from V and 1 base from J, leaving 19 bases between.

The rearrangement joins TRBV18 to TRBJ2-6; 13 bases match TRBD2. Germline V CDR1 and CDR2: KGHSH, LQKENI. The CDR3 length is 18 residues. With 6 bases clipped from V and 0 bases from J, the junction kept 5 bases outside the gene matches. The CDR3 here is CASSPGLAGSSGANVLTF. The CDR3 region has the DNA TGTGCCAGCTCCCCGGGACTAGCGGGGAGCTCTGGGGCCAACGTCCTGACTTTC.

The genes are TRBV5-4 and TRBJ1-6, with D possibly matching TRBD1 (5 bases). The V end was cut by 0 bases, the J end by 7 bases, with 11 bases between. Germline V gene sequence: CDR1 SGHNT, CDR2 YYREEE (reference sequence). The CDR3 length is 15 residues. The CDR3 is CASSLGDGENSPLHF. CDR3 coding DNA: TGTGCCAGCAGCTTGGGGGACGGCGAAAATTCACCCCTCCACTTT.

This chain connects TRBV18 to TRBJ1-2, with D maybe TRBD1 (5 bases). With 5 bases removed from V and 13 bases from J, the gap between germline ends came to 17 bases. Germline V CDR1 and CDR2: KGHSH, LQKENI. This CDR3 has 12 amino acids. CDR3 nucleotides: TGTGCCAGCTCAGACCTCACGGGGGGTCGCACCTTC. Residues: CASSDLTGGRTF.

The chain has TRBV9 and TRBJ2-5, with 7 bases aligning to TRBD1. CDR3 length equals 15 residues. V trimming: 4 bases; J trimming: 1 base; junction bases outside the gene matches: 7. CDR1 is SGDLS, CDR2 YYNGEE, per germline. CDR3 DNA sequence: TGTGCCAGCAGCCAACAGGGGAGATTCCAAGAGACCCAGTACTTC. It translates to CASSQQGRFQETQYF.